The 14 T cell receptor beta chains reported below all come from one sample, sequenced in a study of memory CD4+ T cells and cytomegalovirus serostatus. The sort gate was single viable CD3+CD4+CD8-CD45RO+ cells for memory CD4+ T cells. Clones were read by immunoSEQ multiplex PCR, and TCRdb kept only the in-frame ones, dropping some. The sample has tens of thousands of clones; 70% to 80% are singletons. The sequencing input was memory CD4+ T cells from blood. These TCRs come from an adult in good health and CMV-seronegative.

This clone was seen a handful of times. V and J are TRBV23-1 and TRBJ2-7; 8 positions agree with TRBD1. TRBV23-1 is an open reading frame, and its role is uncertain. The CDR3 has 23 amino acids. Unmatched junction bases numbered 33, after V lost 1 base and J lost 7 bases. CDR3: CASSQLPESTLGQALNTVGEQYF. The CDR3 DNA follows: TGCGCCAGCAGTCAATTACCGGAAAGCACCCTGGGACAGGCTCTCAATACTGTGGGGGAGCAGTACTTC.

The chain joins TRBV7-9 to TRBJ1-3, with 8 bases fitting TRBD1. V was pared by 3 bases and J by 6 bases, with 4 bases of the junction left unmatched. The germline CDR1 and CDR2 sequences are SEHNR and FQNEAQ (reference sequence). The length of the CDR3 is 14 residues. CDR3 sequence: CASSFPQGANTIYF. CDR3 in DNA: TGTGCCAGCAGCTTCCCGCAGGGGGCAAACACCATATATTTT.

This clone was observed a handful of times. V gene TRBV4-2 combines with J gene TRBJ1-2; possibly TRBD1 for D (5 bases). Trimming took 3 bases from V and 7 from J, leaving 21 bases between them. CDR1 and CDR2 from the germline V gene are LGHNA and YNFKEQ. The CDR3 extends over 16 amino acids. CDR3 amino acids: CASSQGEGPLSGGYTF. The CDR3, as DNA: TGTGCCAGCAGCCAGGGAGAGGGGCCCCTTTCTGGTGGCTACACCTTC.

The chain employs TRBV7-9 and TRBJ2-3; no clear D. Trimming removed 2 bases from V and 0 bases from J, with 6 bases in between. CDR1 and CDR2 from the germline V gene are SEHNR and FQNEAQ (reference sequence). The CDR3 has 14 amino acids. The CDR3 reads CASSLTGSTDTQYF. CDR3 bases: TGTGCCAGCAGCTTAACCGGCAGCACAGATACGCAGTATTTT.

Comments on this clone: One junction end does not reproduce the germline sequence, and a read error may be involved. The J gene is TRBJ2-5, the V gene TRBV7-7, with TRBD1 matching 12 bases. The CDR3 contains 14 residues. Germline-derived CDR1 and CDR2 are SSHAT and FNYEAQ (reference sequence). Here the CDR3 reads CASSAGQGAETQYF. Written as DNA, the CDR3 is TGTGCTAGCAGCGCGGGACAGGGGGCAGAGACCCAGTACTTC. Full variable domain (outside the CDR3, taken from reference TRBV7-7 and TRBJ2-5): GAGVSQSPRYKVTKRGQDVTLRCDPISSHATLYWYQQALGQGPEFLTYFNYEAQPDKSGLPSDRFSAERPEGSISTLTIQRTEQRDSAMYRCASSAGQGAETQYFGPGTRLLVL.

This clone appeared a few times. The chain joins TRBV5-1 to TRBJ1-1; no reliable D call. Germline V lookup: CDR1 SGHRS, CDR2 YFSETQ. This CDR3 region has 13 residues. Trimming cost V 5 bases and J 5 bases, with 13 bases left between them. The CDR3 sequence: CASSRWSATEAFF. The CDR3 coding sequence is TGCGCCAGCAGTCGATGGAGCGCAACTGAAGCTTTCTTT.

In its sample, this clone is medium-sized. This sequence joins TRBV7-2 and TRBJ1-2; D gene uncertain. The ends were cut back, 5 bases at V and 1 base at J, with 14 bases in the middle. Germline V gene lookup returns CDR1 SGHTA and CDR2 FQGNSA. This CDR3 region has 15 residues. CDR3 in amino acids: CASSPRNAFNYGYTF. The DNA for the CDR3 is TGTGCCAGCAGCCCCCGCAATGCCTTTAACTATGGCTACACCTTC.

V is TRBV7-9 and J is TRBJ2-1, with 7 bases fitting TRBD1. The ends lost 6 bases at V and 2 bases at J; junction bases unmatched: 7. This CDR3 has 15 residues. The germline gives CDR1 SEHNR, CDR2 FQNEAQ (reference sequence). Here the CDR3 DNA reads TGTGCCAGCAGGCCGAACAGGGGAACCTACAATGAGCAGTTCTTC. Protein product: CASRPNRGTYNEQFF.

The chain joins TRBV30 to TRBJ1-2; D is uncertain. The CDR3 consists of 16 residues. Trimming removed 3 bases from V and 8 bases from J, with 25 bases in between. Germline V gives CDR1 GTSNPN, CDR2 SVGIG (reference sequence). CDR3 protein: CAWSRGRIGPRYGYTF. The CDR3 region has the DNA TGTGCCTGGAGCAGAGGAAGAATTGGACCCCGTTACGGCTACACCTTC.

This chain connects TRBV19 to TRBJ1-5; D remains unclear. CDR3 size: 16 residues. Germline V gene sequence: CDR1 LNHDA, CDR2 SQIVND (reference sequence). The V and J ends lost 3 bases and 0 bases respectively, with 12 bases between them. CDR3 DNA: TGTGCCAGTAGTATTTTGGCTTTTAATAGCAATCAGCCCCAGCATTTT. Its protein is CASSILAFNSNQPQHF.

This clone has a single count. The chain uses TRBV7-2 and TRBJ1-5; D may be TRBD1 (6 bases). CDR3 length equals 15 residues. Germline V gives CDR1 SGHTA, CDR2 FQGNSA. The V end was cut by 4 bases, the J end by 6 bases, with 16 bases between. CDR3 DNA sequence: TGTGCCAGCAGCTCCCTCGACAGGCTGGGTCAGCCCCAGCATTTT. It specifies CASSSLDRLGQPQHF.

This chain's CDR3 is CATKPGTLHSPLHF. The CDR3, as DNA: TGTGCCACTAAGCCCGGGACGCTTCATTCACCCCTCCACTTT. The rearrangement uses TRBV6-5 and TRBJ1-6; D is possibly TRBD1 (5 bases). Germline lookup yields CDR1 MNHEY and CDR2 SVGAGI. CDR3 length equals 14 residues. The germline V and J ends were trimmed by 10 bases and 8 bases, with 18 bases remaining between them.

This clone was found a few times. This chain joins TRBV7-6 and TRBJ1-5; D perhaps matches TRBD1 (6 bases). Trimming stripped 2 bases from V and 8 bases from J, with 13 bases between. CDR3 size: 14 residues. Germline loops: CDR1 SGHVS, CDR2 FNYEAQ. In DNA, the CDR3 is TGTGCCAGCAGCTTAATGGAGGGGGGGAAGCCCCAGCATTTT. It codes for CASSLMEGGKPQHF.

V and J are TRBV28 and TRBJ1-5, with TRBD1 identical over 10 bases. The germline gives CDR1 MDHEN, CDR2 SYDVKM. V lost 6 bases, J lost 4 bases, and 6 bases stayed unmatched. The CDR3 extends over 15 amino acids. CDR3 residues: CASRSDRGLNQPQHF. DNA of the CDR3: TGTGCCAGCAGATCAGACAGGGGGCTTAATCAGCCCCAGCATTTT.